This T cell receptor (beta chain) was obtained from a study of T-cell reconstitution after alpha-beta-depleted transplantation in children. Study-wide results and caveats: Once a year had passed after transplant, T-cell counts and diversity came mostly from newly produced T cells. Where some patients showed high TCRbeta diversity at day 60, it came from recipient T cells and thymic progenitors that had survived. Expanded graft clones, several hundred of them, were reportedly the source of alpha-beta T cells about two months after transplant.

V lost 0 bases, J lost 7 bases, and 6 bases lay in between. Germline CDR1 MNHNY, CDR2 SVGAGI (reference sequence). The length of the CDR3 is 12 residues. This clonotype has a handful of counts. Its antigen is still unknown. This sample's TCRbeta library carried unique molecular identifier barcodes. MiXCR was run by TCRdb on the PCR reads, yielding one entry per CDR3 protein. The sample consists of about 78,000 distinct CDR3 sequences, 13% to 15% of them appearing once. The TCR originated in a male patient aged 2 to 9 who had a stem cell transplant for acute lymphoblastic leukemia, so the T cells may come from the graft donor. This chain joins TRBV6-6 and TRBJ2-5; D unclear. The sample consisted of PBMCs, mostly from graft donor cells, taken 180 days after TCRalphabeta/CD19-depleted stem cell transplant. The CDR3 nucleotides read TGTGCCAGCAGTTACTCGAAGGGGACCCAGTACTTC. It encodes CASSYSKGTQYF.